These 20 T cell receptor beta chains were all obtained from the same sample, sequenced in a study of blood T cell repertoires in COVID-19. The table came from immunoSEQ multiplex PCR; TCRdb's copy has only in-frame clones and leaves some out. The repertoire holds some 260,000 clones, with approximately 79% as singletons. The sequencing sample was made of PBMCs or T cells enriched from blood (not recorded which). These TCRs come from a man aged 30-40 years with acute COVID-19.

This sequence joins TRBV6-1 and TRBJ2-7; D not resolved. Trimming took 0 bases from V and 7 from J, leaving 16 bases between them. Germline assignment: CDR1 MNHNS and CDR2 SASEGT. The CDR3 runs to 15 residues. CDR3 sequence: CASSEATTTRSEQYV. The CDR3 DNA sequence: TGTGCCAGCAGTGAAGCGACAACGACACGCAGTGAGCAGTACGTC.

The CDR3 region is CASSLGVSGSGETQYF. CDR3 nucleotide sequence: TGTGCCAGCAGCTTAGGGGTTAGCGGGAGCGGCGAGACCCAGTACTTC. This chain joins TRBV11-2 and TRBJ2-5; 9 nucleotides align to TRBD2. The J segment lost 5 bases and the V segment lost 1 base, leaving 8 bases of the junction unmatched. Germline V CDR1 and CDR2: SGHAT, FQNNGV. The CDR3 is made up of 16 amino acids.

The rearrangement joins TRBV15 to TRBJ1-4; D is perhaps TRBD1 (5 bases). CDR3 size: 15 residues. The V and J ends lost 4 bases and 8 bases respectively, with 17 bases between them. Germline V lookup: CDR1 LNHNV, CDR2 YYDKDF (reference sequence). The CDR3 nucleotides are TGTGCCACCAGCATCGGGGGTCTAAGTGGAGAAAAACTGTTTTTT. Its protein product is CATSIGGLSGEKLFF.

The chain combines TRBV6-5 with TRBJ1-1, with 9 bases lining up with TRBD1. The trim removed 2 bases at V and 4 bases at J, leaving 5 bases unmatched. The germline V gene has CDR1 MNHEY and CDR2 SVGAGI. This CDR3 comprises 15 residues. CDR3 amino acids: CASSYGTGKPTEAFF. CDR3 DNA sequence: TGTGCCAGCAGTTACGGGACAGGGAAGCCCACTGAAGCTTTCTTT.

This clone was detected only once. This chain connects TRBV2 to TRBJ2-5, with D possibly being TRBD2 (5 bases). The V end lost 4 bases, the J end lost 3 bases, and 9 bases lay between the germline ends. The CDR3 is 13 residues long. The germline gives CDR1 SNHLY, CDR2 FYNNEI. CDR3 in DNA: TGTGCCAGCAGTGCCGGGGAGAAAGAGACCCAGTACTTC. Its protein product is CASSAGEKETQYF.

The chain is built from TRBV13 and TRBJ1-2; TRBD1 is a possible D gene (6 bases). Trimming shortened V by 0 bases and J by 6 bases, and 11 bases separated the two germline ends. CDR1 is PRHDT, CDR2 FYEKMQ, per germline (reference sequence). The CDR3 is made up of 14 amino acids. The CDR3 DNA is TGTGCCAGCAGCTTAGGACAGGGCGTAAATGGCTACACCTTC. Translating it yields CASSLGQGVNGYTF.

The rearrangement links TRBV2 to TRBJ1-5; D is perhaps TRBD1 (6 bases). The CDR3 spans 15 residues. Germline values: CDR1 SNHLY, CDR2 FYNNEI. Trimming left V 8 bases short and J 6 bases short, with 20 bases between. The CDR3 DNA is TGTGCCAGCGGAGCGGTGACAGGAGAGCGTCAGCCCCAGCATTTT. Translating it yields CASGAVTGERQPQHF.

This chain links TRBV5-1 with TRBJ1-1; a possible D gene is TRBD1 (6 bases). The germline V gene has CDR1 SGHRS and CDR2 YFSETQ. V was shortened by 0 bases and J by 0 bases, with 9 bases between the two germline ends. CDR3 size: 15 residues. The CDR3 sequence: CASSLGGQLNTEAFF. CDR3 nucleotide sequence: TGCGCCAGCAGCTTGGGGGGACAACTGAACACTGAAGCTTTCTTT.

This rearrangement joins TRBV2 to TRBJ1-5; D is undetermined. The germline CDR1 and CDR2 sequences are SNHLY and FYNNEI. The V end was cut by 5 bases, the J end by 3 bases, with 14 bases between. This CDR3 spans 15 amino acids. The CDR3 DNA reads TGTGCCAGCAGTTCCTCGGGTGGCCCCAATCAGCCCCAGCATTTT. This encodes CASSSSGGPNQPQHF.

This clone was counted a few times. The J gene is TRBJ2-3, the V gene TRBV15, with 9 bases matching TRBD2. Germline CDR1 reads LNHNV; CDR2 reads YYDKDF (reference sequence). The CDR3 has 18 residues. After removal of 0 bases from V and 0 bases from J, the junction contained 7 bases not matched to a gene. The CDR3 is CATSRELGGRASTDTQYF. In DNA, the CDR3 is TGTGCCACCAGCAGAGAATTAGGCGGGAGGGCTAGCACAGATACGCAGTATTTT. Full variable domain (remainder filled in from reference TRBV15 and TRBJ2-3): DAMVIQNPRYQVTQFGKPVTLSCSQTLNHNVMYWYQQKSSQAPKLLFHYYDKDFNNEADTPDNFQSRRPNTSFCFLDIRSPGLGDTAMYLCATSRELGGRASTDTQYFGPGTRLTVL.

The chain couples TRBV30 to TRBJ1-4; possible D gene TRBD1, 6 bases. CDR1 and CDR2 from the germline V gene are GTSNPN and SVGIG (reference sequence). This CDR3 is 15 amino acids long. V was clipped by 3 bases and J by 0 bases, with 11 bases between them. The DNA for the CDR3 is TGTGCCTGGAGCAAGACAGGTGCAACTAATGAAAAACTGTTTTTT. It specifies CAWSKTGATNEKLFF.

This clone was observed once. This rearrangement joins TRBV2 to TRBJ1-2, with TRBD1 matching over 8 bases. The CDR3 runs 15 residues. Trimming cost V 4 bases and J 2 bases; bases outside gene matches: 6. Germline V lookup: CDR1 SNHLY, CDR2 FYNNEI. The CDR3 region has the DNA TGTGCCAGCAGTGTTCAGGGGGCTTCGAACTATGGCTACACCTTC. As protein: CASSVQGASNYGYTF.

A single count supports this clone. This chain uses TRBV28 with TRBJ1-2; D perhaps matches TRBD1 (5 bases). Germline V CDR1 and CDR2: MDHEN, SYDVKM. The CDR3 is 13 residues long. Trimming removed 6 bases at V and 7 bases at J, with 15 bases between. Here the CDR3 reads CASSVQGQGGYTF. CDR3 in DNA: TGTGCCAGCAGCGTTCAGGGTCAAGGTGGCTACACCTTC.

The chain is built from TRBV5-8 and TRBJ2-5, with 12 bases matching TRBD1. Germline V gene lookup returns CDR1 SGHTS and CDR2 YDEGEE. This CDR3 region has 17 residues. V was clipped by 7 bases and J by 5 bases; unmatched bases: 15. CDR3 DNA sequence: TGTGCCAGCCGACGAGGGACAGGGGGCGCCGGGAGGGAGACCCAGTACTTC. It specifies CASRRGTGGAGRETQYF.

This clone appeared once. The chain uses TRBV5-5 and TRBJ2-4; no definite D call. This CDR3 has 14 residues. Germline CDR1 reads SGHKS; CDR2 reads YYEKEE (reference sequence). The V end lost 4 bases, the J end lost 0 bases, and 8 bases lay between the germline ends. CDR3 in DNA: TGTGCCAGCAGCCCAGTGCTAGCCAAAAACATTCAGTACTTC. Protein product: CASSPVLAKNIQYF.

The rearrangement joins TRBV6-5 to TRBJ1-4, with 9 bases that match TRBD1. In germline, CDR1 is MNHEY, CDR2 SVGAGI. V trimming: 6 bases; J trimming: 7 bases; junction bases outside the gene matches: 6. This CDR3 has 14 residues. The CDR3 loop is CASRTTTGGEKLFF. The CDR3 DNA reads TGTGCCAGCAGGACCACGACAGGGGGTGAAAAACTGTTTTTT.

The CDR3 loop reads CASSVLESDNSPLHF. The CDR3 nucleotides read TGTGCCAGCAGCGTTCTAGAATCAGATAATTCACCCCTCCACTTT. The genes are TRBV9 and TRBJ1-6; no clear D. The V end was cut by 2 bases, the J end by 5 bases, with 11 bases between. The CDR3 consists of 15 residues. Per the germline V gene, CDR1 is SGDLS and CDR2 is YYNGEE.

The chain recombines TRBV10-3 with TRBJ2-3; D is unclear. Germline assignment: CDR1 ENHRY and CDR2 SYGVKD. V lost 8 bases, J lost 2 bases, and 14 bases lay in between. The CDR3 totals 14 residues. CDR3 residues: CAIRKTPTTDTQYF. CDR3 nucleotides: TGTGCCATCCGAAAGACACCTACCACAGATACGCAGTATTTT.

The CDR3 DNA reads as TGTGCCAGCAGTACCGGGACACGGAATCAGCCCCAGCATTTT. Its translation: CASSTGTRNQPQHF. The chain carries TRBV2 and TRBJ1-5, with a weak D call TRBD1 (6 bases). V was trimmed by 5 bases and J by 4 bases, leaving 12 bases between them. The germline CDR1 and CDR2 sequences are SNHLY and FYNNEI. CDR3 length: 14 residues.

Worth noting for this clone: Other DNA variants within this sample encode the same CDR3. The rearrangement uses TRBV5-4 and TRBJ2-7; tentatively, D is TRBD1 (6 bases). CDR1 and CDR2 from the germline V gene are SGHNT and YYREEE (reference sequence). V was pared by 1 base and J by 0 bases, with 8 bases between. The CDR3 loop spans 14 amino acids. The DNA of the CDR3 is TGTGCCAGCAGCTTGCAGGGGAGCTCCTACGAGCAGTACGTC. This encodes CASSLQGSSYEQYV.